This T cell receptor (beta chain) was found in a study of cytotoxic CD8 clonotypes in ibrutinib-treated CLL. Study context: After median about 71 months, around 15 stayed in remission, around twelve progressed; responses 25 or so partial, 2 complete.

With cryopreserved PBMCs as the source, about 2.2 micrograms of genomic DNA went to TCR beta libraries. Investigators sought sequencing depths of between 1 in 200,000 and 1 in 1 million T cells. Assay: immunoSEQ multiplex PCR; the TCRdb copy retains only in-frame clones and omits some. Found here are about 180,000 clones, 70% to 85% of them singletons; the top ten hold 4.6%. Trimming took off 1 base at V and 0 bases at J, with 9 bases between the two ends. The germline V gene has CDR1 SGHVS and CDR2 FQNEAQ. The CDR3 consists of 15 residues. This specimen was PBMCs, taken after 24 months of ibrutinib treatment. This sequence originates from a human donor with chronic lymphocytic leukemia. This chain connects TRBV7-8 to TRBJ1-1, with D uncertain. The CDR3 coding sequence is TGTGCCAGCAGCTTAGAAAGCCGGATGAACACTGAAGCTTTCTTT. Residues: CASSLESRMNTEAFF.